These 3 T cell receptor beta chains came from one sample sequenced in a study of cytomegalovirus exposure and HLA in healthy donors. With 60 Vbeta and 13 Jbeta primers, the PCR was carried out. This table comes from immunoSEQ multiplex PCR, and its TCRdb copy is limited to in-frame clones, with some not included. Of 150,000 to 200,000 clones listed, 80% to 85% are singletons. Sequencing input: PBMCs. These receptors were collected from a male donor in good health and CMV-seropositive.

The genes are TRBV23-1 and TRBJ2-3; a possible D gene is TRBD1 (5 bases). TRBV23-1 is an ORF; its function is uncertain. Between the trimmed V and J ends, which lost 3 bases and 5 bases, there was a span of 21 bases. This CDR3 has 17 amino acids. The CDR3 loop is CASSHQDTERLRDTQYF. CDR3 DNA sequence: TGCGCCAGCAGTCACCAGGACACAGAAAGACTCCGAGATACGCAGTATTTT.

The rearrangement uses TRBV2 and TRBJ2-3; D perhaps matches TRBD2 (5 bases). CDR1 SNHLY and CDR2 FYNNEI come from the germline V gene. V lost 2 bases, J lost 8 bases, and 11 bases lay in between. CDR3 length: 13 amino acids. The CDR3 DNA follows: TGTGCCAGCAGTGAACCACCGAGCGGTACGCAGTATTTT. This gives the protein CASSEPPSGTQYF.

The chain couples TRBV7-9 to TRBJ2-1; 10 bases fit TRBD2. CDR3 length: 15 residues. The germline CDR1 and CDR2 sequences are SEHNR and FQNEAQ (reference sequence). V gave up 3 bases and J gave up 6 bases; unmatched junction bases: 5. This chain's CDR3 is CASSFPSGSGNEQFF. The CDR3 coding sequence is TGTGCCAGCAGCTTTCCTAGCGGGAGTGGCAATGAGCAGTTCTTC.